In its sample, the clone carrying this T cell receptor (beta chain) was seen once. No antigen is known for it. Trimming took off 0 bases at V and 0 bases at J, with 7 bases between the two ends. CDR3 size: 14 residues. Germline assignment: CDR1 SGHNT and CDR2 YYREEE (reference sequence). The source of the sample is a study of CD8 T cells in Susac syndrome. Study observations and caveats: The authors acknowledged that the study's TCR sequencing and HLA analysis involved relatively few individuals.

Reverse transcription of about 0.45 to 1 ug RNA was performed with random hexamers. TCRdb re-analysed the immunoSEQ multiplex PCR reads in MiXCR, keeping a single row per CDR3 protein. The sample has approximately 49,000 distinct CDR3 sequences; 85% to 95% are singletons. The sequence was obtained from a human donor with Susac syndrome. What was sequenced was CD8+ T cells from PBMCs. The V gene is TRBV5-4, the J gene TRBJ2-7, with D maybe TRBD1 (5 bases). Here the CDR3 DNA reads TGTGCCAGCAGCTTGGAAGGGGTCTCCTACGAGCAGTACTTC. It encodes CASSLEGVSYEQYF. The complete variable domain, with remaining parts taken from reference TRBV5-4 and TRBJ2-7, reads ETGVTQSPTHLIKTRGQQVTLRCSSQSGHNTVSWYQQALGQGPQFIFQYYREEENGRGNFPPRFSGLQFPNYSSELNVNALELDDSALYLCASSLEGVSYEQYFGPGTRLTVT.